The entry below gives a single T cell receptor beta chain sequence along with its context. Its specificity is unknown. This CDR3 comprises 13 residues. Germline V gene lookup returns CDR1 MNHEY and CDR2 SMNVEV (reference sequence). Deletions cut 4 bases from V and 2 bases from J, with 9 bases between. This sample was taken from a study of cytomegalovirus exposure and HLA in healthy donors. Study results and caveats: Some TCR beta chains (roughly 150 of them) were listed as cytomegalovirus-associated.

TCRdb's table, derived via immunoSEQ multiplex PCR, lists solely in-frame clones and lacks some. In the table there are some 140,000 clones, 84% of which are singletons. This TCR was sampled from a woman aged 30 to 39 in good health and CMV-seronegative. The specimen was PBMCs. J is TRBJ2-7 and V is TRBV27; a possible D gene is TRBD1 (5 bases). CDR3 DNA: TGTGCCAGCAGTTACTCGGACACCTACGAGCAGTACTTC. Translating gives CASSYSDTYEQYF.